A single sample gave rise to the 11 T cell receptor beta chains below, sequenced in a study of shared clonotypes between healthy human individuals. TCRdb keeps only in-frame clones here, not all; method: immunoSEQ multiplex PCR. The sample lists more than 1 million clones; 75% to 80% were seen once. Sequenced sample: memory CD4+ T cells from PBMCs. The subset is: CD45RA-negative fraction. The receptors originated from a man younger than 30 in good health. Some clones in this sample may be carry-over from other donors' samples.

The V and J genes are TRBV2 and TRBJ2-5; the match to TRBD2 covers 11 bases. Per the germline V gene, CDR1 is SNHLY and CDR2 is FYNNEI. This CDR3 contains 16 residues. V shed 5 bases and J 5 bases; nucleotides not matched to a gene: 10. For the CDR3, the DNA is TGTGCCAGCAGTAGGACTAGCGGGCCCCCCGGTGAGACCCAGTACTTC. Translating gives CASSRTSGPPGETQYF.

This clone showed up just a few times. The chain links TRBV9 to TRBJ1-4, with a possible D match to TRBD1 (6 bases). CDR3 size: 15 residues. Looked up from germline, CDR1 is SGDLS and CDR2 is YYNGEE. V was trimmed by 4 bases and J by 7 bases, leaving 17 bases between them. CDR3 bases: TGTGCCAGCAGCCAAGTAGGGGGAAGGGGTGAAAAACTGTTTTTT. Amino acids: CASSQVGGRGEKLFF.

CDR3 protein: CASSRPGGRNNYGYTF. In DNA form, the CDR3 reads TGTGCCAGCAGTAGACCTGGGGGGCGGAATAACTATGGCTACACCTTC. This sequence joins TRBV28 and TRBJ1-2; D might be TRBD1 (6 bases). The CDR3 has 16 residues. V was shortened by 5 bases and J by 1 base, with 17 bases between the two germline ends. Germline CDR1 is MDHEN and CDR2 is SYDVKM.

The V and J genes are TRBV28 and TRBJ1-1, with D hard to call. This CDR3 is built from 10 residues. Deletions cut 11 bases from V and 14 bases from J, with 18 bases between. Germline V gene sequence: CDR1 MDHEN, CDR2 SYDVKM. For the CDR3, the DNA is TGTGCCCCGGGAAGAAGGGAGGCATTCTTT. Protein product: CAPGRREAFF.

The genes are TRBV5-1 and TRBJ2-7, with D tentatively TRBD2 (5 bases). Trimming pared 3 bases from V and 4 bases from J, leaving 11 bases between. This CDR3 is built from 13 residues. The V gene's germline CDR1 is SGHRS and CDR2 YFSETQ. In DNA form, the CDR3 reads TGCGCCAGCAGCTCGTCGACTACATACGAGCAGTACTTC. As protein: CASSSSTTYEQYF.

In its sample, this clone was seen a few times. The chain recombines TRBV7-9 with TRBJ1-4, with 7 bases identical to TRBD1. The CDR3 sequence is 13 residues long. V shed 5 bases, J shed 7 bases, and the junction held 4 bases outside the gene matches. Germline-derived CDR1 and CDR2 are SEHNR and FQNEAQ (reference sequence). The CDR3 DNA reads as TGTGCCAGCAGCCCCGACAGGGTTGAAAAACTGTTTTTT. Amino acids: CASSPDRVEKLFF.

The chain recombines TRBV28 with TRBJ1-5; 10 bases agree with TRBD1. With 9 bases clipped from V and 0 bases from J, the junction kept 5 bases outside the gene matches. This CDR3 comprises 15 residues. Germline values: CDR1 MDHEN, CDR2 SYDVKM. The CDR3 here is CASVGQGNSNQPQHF. The CDR3 DNA reads as TGTGCCAGTGTGGGACAGGGGAATAGCAATCAGCCCCAGCATTTT.

The V gene is TRBV5-1, the J gene TRBJ2-7; 9 nucleotides align to TRBD1. The length of the CDR3 is 15 residues. V lost 4 bases to trimming and J lost 3 bases; unmatched junction nucleotides: 8. CDR1 is SGHRS and CDR2 is YFSETQ in the germline V gene. The CDR3 here is CASSPGTGRVYEQYF. The CDR3 DNA reads as TGCGCCAGCAGCCCGGGGACAGGGCGAGTCTACGAGCAGTACTTC.

The chain combines TRBV5-1 with TRBJ2-2; unclear D gene. Germline V gene data show CDR1 as SGHRS and CDR2 as YFSETQ. Trimming pared 1 base from V and 2 bases from J, leaving 9 bases between. The CDR3 sequence is 15 residues long. In DNA form, the CDR3 reads TGCGCCAGCAGCTTGTTGGCGGATAACACCGGGGAGCTGTTTTTT. As protein: CASSLLADNTGELFF.

The CDR3 loop is CSLSGTSGRASGTDTQYF. CDR3 sequence (DNA): TGCAGCTTATCCGGGACTAGCGGGAGGGCCTCCGGGACAGATACGCAGTATTTT. The chain carries TRBV29-1 and TRBJ2-3, with 16 bases that match TRBD2. Germline lookup yields CDR1 SQVTM and CDR2 ANQGSEA. The CDR3 sequence is 18 residues long. J was trimmed by 3 bases and V by 8 bases; bases with no gene match: 14.

The V gene is TRBV7-2, the J gene TRBJ2-5; D perhaps matches TRBD1 (7 bases). The V and J ends lost 5 bases and 4 bases respectively, with 17 bases between them. CDR1 is SGHTA, CDR2 FQGNSA, per germline. This CDR3 contains 15 residues. For the CDR3, the DNA is TGTGCCAGCAGCCTCCAGGGGGGAAATGGAGAGACCCAGTACTTC. Translated, it gives CASSLQGGNGETQYF.